The rows below give T cell receptor beta chains drawn from one sample of a study of T cell changes during pregnancy in multiple sclerosis. The assay was immunoSEQ multiplex PCR, and TCRdb's table has in-frame clones only and misses some. The table includes fewer than 45,000 clones, more than 90% detected once. The starting material was CD4+ T cells from peripheral blood mononuclear cells, obtained in the first trimester of pregnancy. Receptors originate from a female donor with multiple sclerosis, enrolled in a pregnancy study. The CDR3 runs from the conserved cysteine through the conserved F or W. Fields, in order: CDR3 DNA, CDR3 protein, clone size, V gene, D gene, J gene. D genes are given only for firm matches. Expanded clones are given a class, and other clones once, few, many or no size at all.

cdr3_nt: TGTGCCAGCACTATGACAGGAAAGGGAAGCTCCTACGAGCAGTACTTC; cdr3_aa: CASTMTGKGSSYEQYF; clone_size: NA; v_call: TRBV6-6; d_call: NA; j_call: TRBJ2-7
cdr3_nt: TGTGCCAGCAGCTTCAGGGGTTACGAGCAGTACTTC; cdr3_aa: CASSFRGYEQYF; clone_size: NA; v_call: TRBV9; d_call: NA; j_call: TRBJ2-7
cdr3_nt: TGTGCCAGCACCTCTACGAGACAAGAGACCCAGTACTTC; cdr3_aa: CASTSTRQETQYF; clone_size: NA; v_call: TRBV28; d_call: NA; j_call: TRBJ2-5
cdr3_nt: TGTGCCAGCAGCTTGGGGCCGGGGGACTACGAGCAGTACTTC; cdr3_aa: CASSLGPGDYEQYF; clone_size: NA; v_call: TRBV5-6; d_call: NA; j_call: TRBJ2-7
cdr3_nt: TGTGCCAGCAGTTTACCGGGTCAGTTGAACACTGAAGCTTTCTTT; cdr3_aa: CASSLPGQLNTEAFF; clone_size: NA; v_call: TRBV28; d_call: NA; j_call: TRBJ1-1
cdr3_nt: TGTGCCAGCAGCGTAGCCCCGGGAGAGGGAGATACGCAGTATTTT; cdr3_aa: CASSVAPGEGDTQYF; clone_size: once; v_call: TRBV9; d_call: NA; j_call: TRBJ2-3
cdr3_nt: TGTGCCAGCAGGAAGGGACAGAACACTGAAGCTTTCTTT; cdr3_aa: CASRKGQNTEAFF; clone_size: NA; v_call: TRBV6-1; d_call: NA; j_call: TRBJ1-1
cdr3_nt: TGCACCAGCAGCCATAACCTAGCGGGAGCGAACAATGAGCAGTTCTTC; cdr3_aa: CTSSHNLAGANNEQFF; clone_size: NA; v_call: TRBV1; d_call: NA; j_call: TRBJ2-1
cdr3_nt: TGTGCCAGCACCCAGAGGGACTCTGGAAACACCATATATTTT; cdr3_aa: CASTQRDSGNTIYF; clone_size: NA; v_call: TRBV7-2; d_call: NA; j_call: TRBJ1-3
cdr3_nt: TGTGCCTGGAGTTTGGGGGGGGAATCCCGTCAAGCTTTCTTT; cdr3_aa: CAWSLGGESRQAFF; clone_size: NA; v_call: TRBV30; d_call: NA; j_call: TRBJ1-1
cdr3_nt: TGTGCCAGCAGCCAAGATGCAGGGGTCACCGGGGAGCTGTTTTTT; cdr3_aa: CASSQDAGVTGELFF; clone_size: NA; v_call: TRBV4-2; d_call: NA; j_call: TRBJ2-2
cdr3_nt: TGTGCCACCAGCAGAGGATGGGGTGGTAGCGGCACAGATACGCAGTATTTT; cdr3_aa: CATSRGWGGSGTDTQYF; clone_size: NA; v_call: TRBV15; d_call: NA; j_call: TRBJ2-3
cdr3_nt: TGTGCCAGCAGTGAAGCCCGGGGCACTGAAGCTTTCTTT; cdr3_aa: CASSEARGTEAFF; clone_size: once; v_call: TRBV6-1; d_call: NA; j_call: TRBJ1-1
cdr3_nt: TGTGCCAGCAGCTTAGGTGGGCCCCGAATCATAGGGGGTAGCGAGCAGTTCTTC; cdr3_aa: CASSLGGPRIIGGSEQFF; clone_size: NA; v_call: TRBV7-8; d_call: NA; j_call: TRBJ2-1
cdr3_nt: TGTGCCAGCAGCTTACTGGACAGGGGGGCGGAGCAGTTCTTC; cdr3_aa: CASSLLDRGAEQFF; clone_size: once; v_call: TRBV5-4; d_call: TRBD1; j_call: TRBJ2-1
cdr3_nt: TGTGCTAGCAGTAAGGGACTAGCGGGAGTCGCACAAGAGACCCAGTACTTC; cdr3_aa: CASSKGLAGVAQETQYF; clone_size: NA; v_call: TRBV7-7; d_call: TRBD2; j_call: TRBJ2-5
cdr3_nt: TGTGCCAGCAGTGAAGATGGGCTGGCGGGTGAGCAGTTCTTC; cdr3_aa: CASSEDGLAGEQFF; clone_size: NA; v_call: TRBV2; d_call: NA; j_call: TRBJ2-1
cdr3_nt: TGTGCCAGCAGCTTGTTAGCGGGAGGGCAGGGCACAGATACGCAGTATTTT; cdr3_aa: CASSLLAGGQGTDTQYF; clone_size: NA; v_call: TRBV5-6; d_call: TRBD2; j_call: TRBJ2-3
cdr3_nt: TGCGCCAGCAGCCGAGACGGCCTACCGGGGGCAACTAATGAAAAACTGTTTTTT; cdr3_aa: CASSRDGLPGATNEKLFF; clone_size: once; v_call: TRBV5-1; d_call: NA; j_call: TRBJ1-4
cdr3_nt: TGCGCCAGCAGCTTTGAGGGAGGAGGCGGTGCCGGGGAGCTGTTTTTT; cdr3_aa: CASSFEGGGGAGELFF; clone_size: NA; v_call: TRBV5-1; d_call: NA; j_call: TRBJ2-2
cdr3_nt: TGTGCCAGCAGTTACTCGAAAGGGGTAGCAGAGACCCAGTACTTC; cdr3_aa: CASSYSKGVAETQYF; clone_size: NA; v_call: TRBV6-6; d_call: NA; j_call: TRBJ2-5
cdr3_nt: TGTGCCAGCAGTCAGAGGGGAGGACAGCCCCAGCATTTT; cdr3_aa: CASSQRGGQPQHF; clone_size: NA; v_call: TRBV7-2; d_call: NA; j_call: TRBJ1-5
cdr3_nt: TGTGCCAGCAGCGTAGCGGGGAGCAACTACAATGAGCAGTTCTTC; cdr3_aa: CASSVAGSNYNEQFF; clone_size: NA; v_call: TRBV7-9; d_call: TRBD2; j_call: TRBJ2-1
cdr3_nt: TGTGCCAGCAGCTTAGTGGTGGGGTGGGGGGGCACCTACGAGCAGTACTTC; cdr3_aa: CASSLVVGWGGTYEQYF; clone_size: NA; v_call: TRBV7-9; d_call: NA; j_call: TRBJ2-7
cdr3_nt: TGTGCCAGCAGTTACCTTACTAGCGACACGCAGTATTTT; cdr3_aa: CASSYLTSDTQYF; clone_size: NA; v_call: TRBV6-5; d_call: TRBD2; j_call: TRBJ2-3
cdr3_nt: TGCGCCAGCAGCCAAAGAGAGGAGCAGTTCTTC; cdr3_aa: CASSQREEQFF; clone_size: NA; v_call: TRBV4-3; d_call: NA; j_call: TRBJ2-1
cdr3_nt: TGTGCCAGCAGCTTAACGGAGGTAGCGGGAGTTTGGGAGACCCAGTACTTC; cdr3_aa: CASSLTEVAGVWETQYF; clone_size: NA; v_call: TRBV7-2; d_call: TRBD2; j_call: TRBJ2-5
cdr3_nt: TGCAGCGTTGGCCCTACGGGTCACGAGCAGTACTTC; cdr3_aa: CSVGPTGHEQYF; clone_size: NA; v_call: TRBV29-1; d_call: NA; j_call: TRBJ2-7
cdr3_nt: TGTGCCAGCAGCCCGACAGGGAGTATCGGTAGTGGCTACACCTTC; cdr3_aa: CASSPTGSIGSGYTF; clone_size: NA; v_call: TRBV14; d_call: TRBD1; j_call: TRBJ1-2
cdr3_nt: TGTGCCAGCAGCGCCGAGGGCAGGATGAACACTGAAGCTTTCTTT; cdr3_aa: CASSAEGRMNTEAFF; clone_size: few; v_call: TRBV9; d_call: NA; j_call: TRBJ1-1
cdr3_nt: TGTGCCAGCAGCTTGACAGGGCGGGGGGATTGGCCCCAGCATTTT; cdr3_aa: CASSLTGRGDWPQHF; clone_size: NA; v_call: TRBV5-6; d_call: NA; j_call: TRBJ1-5
cdr3_nt: TGTGCCAGCAGCATTAATAGCAATCAGCCCCAGCATTTT; cdr3_aa: CASSINSNQPQHF; clone_size: NA; v_call: TRBV9; d_call: NA; j_call: TRBJ1-5
cdr3_nt: TGTGCCACCTTATACGGGACAGGGGGAGTCTATGGCTACACCTTC; cdr3_aa: CATLYGTGGVYGYTF; clone_size: once; v_call: TRBV6-6; d_call: TRBD1; j_call: TRBJ1-2
cdr3_nt: TGTGCCAGCAGGGACTACCACTACAATGAGCAGTTCTTC; cdr3_aa: CASRDYHYNEQFF; clone_size: NA; v_call: TRBV25-1; d_call: NA; j_call: TRBJ2-1
cdr3_nt: TGTGCCAGCAGCATCTTAGCGGGAGGTTGGAATGAGCAGTTCTTC; cdr3_aa: CASSILAGGWNEQFF; clone_size: NA; v_call: TRBV5-5; d_call: TRBD2; j_call: TRBJ2-1
cdr3_nt: TGTGCCAGCAGCCCGGGACAGAGCACCTACGAGCAGTACTTC; cdr3_aa: CASSPGQSTYEQYF; clone_size: few; v_call: TRBV9; d_call: TRBD1; j_call: TRBJ2-7
cdr3_nt: TGTGCCATCAGTAGACTAGCGGGGGACAATGAGCAGTTCTTC; cdr3_aa: CAISRLAGDNEQFF; clone_size: NA; v_call: TRBV10-3; d_call: TRBD2; j_call: TRBJ2-1
cdr3_nt: TGTGCCAGCAGCAAGACTAGCGGGGCCCACAATGAGCAGTTCTTC; cdr3_aa: CASSKTSGAHNEQFF; clone_size: once; v_call: TRBV7-3; d_call: TRBD2; j_call: TRBJ2-1
cdr3_nt: TGTGCCAGCTCACCGCCTCAGTCACCGAACACTGAAGCTTTCTTT; cdr3_aa: CASSPPQSPNTEAFF; clone_size: NA; v_call: TRBV18; d_call: NA; j_call: TRBJ1-1
cdr3_nt: TGTGCCAGCAGGAGCCCGACAGGCTTCTATGGCTACACCTTC; cdr3_aa: CASRSPTGFYGYTF; clone_size: NA; v_call: TRBV5-5; d_call: NA; j_call: TRBJ1-2
cdr3_nt: TGTGCCACCAGCAGAGGACAAAGGGGTTTCAGAGAGACCCAGTACTTC; cdr3_aa: CATSRGQRGFRETQYF; clone_size: NA; v_call: TRBV15; d_call: NA; j_call: TRBJ2-5
cdr3_nt: TGTGCCAGTAGTCCAGTGGGGGGGACCGCCTCCTACGAGCAGTACTTC; cdr3_aa: CASSPVGGTASYEQYF; clone_size: NA; v_call: TRBV19; d_call: TRBD2; j_call: TRBJ2-7
cdr3_nt: TGTGCCAGCAGTGCTAGCGGGAGAGTAAGCGAGCAGTACTTC; cdr3_aa: CASSASGRVSEQYF; clone_size: NA; v_call: TRBV2; d_call: TRBD2; j_call: TRBJ2-7
cdr3_nt: TGTGCCAGCAGTGAGGGGGGAACCCAGTTCTTC; cdr3_aa: CASSEGGTQFF; clone_size: NA; v_call: TRBV2; d_call: NA; j_call: TRBJ2-1
cdr3_nt: TGTGCCAGCAGTTTATCCGGGGTTACCTACGAGCAGTACTTC; cdr3_aa: CASSLSGVTYEQYF; clone_size: once; v_call: TRBV28; d_call: NA; j_call: TRBJ2-7
cdr3_nt: TGTGCCATCAGTGAGTCTGGGCGGGCGTACCAAGAGACCCAGTACTTC; cdr3_aa: CAISESGRAYQETQYF; clone_size: NA; v_call: TRBV10-3; d_call: NA; j_call: TRBJ2-5